This T cell receptor beta chain was observed in a study of T cell repertoires in cytomegalovirus infection. Study information: CMV infection and matching HLA type were both indicated by public TCR beta signatures. The study's findings and limits: There were HLA-C-restricted CMV-specific TCR beta clonotypes dominating the ex vivo response. Using cumulative public TCR beta family frequency, the authors identified those who carried CMV together with the relevant HLA.

As regards this clonotype: The target antigen is unknown.

Germline CDR1 and CDR2: SEHNR and FQNEAQ (reference sequence). The CDR3 consists of 14 residues. V gave up 5 bases and J gave up 10 bases, with 17 bases separating them. TCRdb recomputed calls from the reads with MiXCR, one row per CDR3 protein. The repertoire consists of hundreds of thousands of distinct CDR3 sequences, with about 10% occurring once and the leading ten covering roughly 10%. This clonotype was obtained from a human donor in good health (CMV status not recorded). Some clones in this sample may be carry-over from other donors' samples. The chain couples TRBV7-9 to TRBJ1-4; the D gene is possibly TRBD1 (6 bases). Material: PBMCs. CDR3 sequence reads: CASSPSGGGGKLFF. DNA for the CDR3: TGTGCCAGCAGCCCCTCGGGGGGCGGAGGAAAACTGTTTTTT.